This entry is about one TCR beta chain. The target antigen is unknown. This specimen includes other DNA sequences encoding the same CDR3. The data are from a study of shared clonotypes between healthy human individuals. Study-wide results and caveats: Naive CD4 clonotypes overlapped across a handful of donors at roughly 5.1%. Richness estimates generally favored naive over memory subsets.

Source study methods: ImmunoSEQ output lacked quality scores and full-length reads, limiting matched filtering. Here immunoSEQ multiplex PCR was the method, and the copy in TCRdb shows in-frame clones only, minus some. The D gene and trimming were derived from the DNA, and the V and J assignments and clone size from that table. The table records a few million clones, approximately 93% of them present only once. Losses at the gene ends were 2 bases for V and 5 bases for J; bases not matched to a gene: 7. The CDR3 covers 16 residues. Germline CDR1 is SGHRS and CDR2 is YFSETQ. Only Caucasian adults living in Nashville, Tennessee made up the donor group.

The clonotype was recovered from a man aged 18 to 29 in good health. Some clones in this sample may be carry-over from other donors' samples. The gene calls are TRBV5-1 and TRBJ2-2, with TRBD2 matching 9 bases. Specimen: naive CD4+ T cells from PBMCs. Subset noted: CD45RA+ positively selected. CDR3 coding DNA: TGCGCCAGCAGCTTTCAAGCGGGAGGCGATACCGGGGAGCTGTTTTTT. This codes for CASSFQAGGDTGELFF.